Following are 24 T cell receptor beta chains from one sample sequenced in a study of early T cells in non-severe SARS-CoV-2 infection listed by TCRdb under 2021. The method behind the library was 5' RACE. The instrument was a NextSeq 500. TCRdb cleaned the public reads at Q25 with fastp, built clones with MiXCR and kept in-frame beta chains. Entries that share a CDR3 protein sequence are merged under the most common genes and DNA. The sample includes tens of thousands of distinct CDR3 sequences, with about 12% observed a single time. Clones ranked in the top ten supply about 1.3% of the sample. The input for sequencing was whole blood, taken at baseline. These receptor sequences come from an adult who was a healthcare worker with PCR-confirmed SARS-CoV-2 infection or an uninfected control (not recorded which).

This clonotype was counted between two and nine times. CDR3 sequence: CASSHGAGKTEAFF. The CDR3 bases are TGTGCCAGCAGCCACGGTGCCGGAAAAACTGAAGCTTTCTTT. This rearrangement joins TRBV14 to TRBJ1-1; D is unclear. The CDR3 loop spans 14 amino acids. Germline values: CDR1 SGHDN, CDR2 FVKESK. Trimming left V 3 bases short and J 5 bases short, with 13 bases between.

This rearrangement joins TRBV9 to TRBJ2-5; D is possibly TRBD2 (5 bases). V was trimmed by 4 bases and J by 4 bases, leaving 14 bases between them. The CDR3 is 14 amino acids. Per germline, CDR1 SGDLS and CDR2 YYNGEE. The CDR3 DNA follows: TGTGCCAGCAGCCCCATAGACGGGATAGAGACCCAGTACTTC. It specifies CASSPIDGIETQYF.

This rearrangement joins TRBV2 to TRBJ1-1, with D tentatively TRBD1 (6 bases). V was clipped by 4 bases and J by 0 bases, with 12 bases between them. The V gene's germline CDR1 is SNHLY and CDR2 FYNNEI. This CDR3 comprises 15 residues. CDR3 in DNA: TGTGCCAGCAGTGTGACGGGACACTTGAACACTGAAGCTTTCTTT. Protein: CASSVTGHLNTEAFF. The full variable domain, in which reference TRBV2 and TRBJ1-1 provide the parts outside the CDR3, is EPEVTQTPSHQVTQMGQEVILRCVPISNHLYFYWYRQILGQKVEFLVSFYNNEISEKSEIFDDQFSVERPDGSNFTLKIRSTKLEDSAMYFCASSVTGHLNTEAFFGQGTRLTVV.

V and J are TRBV28 and TRBJ2-5; D is possibly TRBD1 or TRBD2 (5 bases each). The CDR3 consists of 16 residues. CDR1 MDHEN and CDR2 SYDVKM come from the germline V gene. The ends were cut back, 7 bases at V and 2 bases at J, with 20 bases in the middle. The CDR3: CASNDLPGPMQETQYF. DNA of the CDR3: TGTGCCAGCAACGACCTACCGGGACCGATGCAAGAGACCCAGTACTTC.

This sequence joins TRBV6-2 or TRBV6-3 and TRBJ1-6; 10 bases fit TRBD1. CDR1 MNHEY and CDR2 SVGEGT come from the germline V gene. The J segment lost 6 bases and the V segment lost 4 bases, leaving 3 bases of the junction unmatched. This CDR3 has 15 residues. The CDR3 sequence is CASSWRDRGNSPLHF. CDR3 sequence (DNA): TGTGCCAGCAGTTGGAGGGACAGGGGTAATTCACCCCTCCACTTT.

The chain employs TRBV3-1 and TRBJ2-7; 9 bases are shared with TRBD1. V was clipped by 4 bases and J by 4 bases; unmatched bases: 5. CDR1 and CDR2 (germline): LGHDT, YNNKEL (reference sequence). This CDR3 spans 14 amino acids. The CDR3 sequence: CASSPWDRDYEQYF. The CDR3 DNA follows: TGTGCCAGCAGCCCGTGGGACAGGGATTACGAGCAGTACTTC.

The table lists this clonotype with many counts. V usage is TRBV7-8 and J usage is TRBJ2-2; 8 positions agree with TRBD2. Germline V gene data show CDR1 as SGHVS and CDR2 as FQNEAQ. V trimming: 3 bases; J trimming: 4 bases; junction bases outside the gene matches: 1. The CDR3 loop spans 14 amino acids. The CDR3 nucleotides are TGTGCCAGCAGCTTTAGCGGGGTCACCGGGGAGCTGTTTTTT. It translates to CASSFSGVTGELFF.

This clonotype came up a few times. The chain uses TRBV24-1 and TRBJ1-2; TRBD1 matches 7 bases. The CDR3 spans 16 residues. The J segment lost 2 bases and the V segment lost 5 bases, leaving 10 bases of the junction unmatched. The V gene's germline CDR1 is KGHDR and CDR2 SFDVKD. CDR3 nucleotides: TGTGCCACCAGTGCCAGGGGGGAGGACGACAACTATGGCTACACCTTC. Amino acids: CATSARGEDDNYGYTF.

The CDR3 is CAISDLTDTQYF. The DNA of the CDR3 is TGTGCCATCAGTGACCTCACAGATACGCAGTATTTT. This rearrangement joins TRBV10-3 to TRBJ2-3, with unresolved D. The V gene's germline CDR1 is ENHRY and CDR2 SYGVKD. The CDR3 extends over 12 amino acids. The ends were cut back, 3 bases at V and 2 bases at J, with 3 bases in the middle.

This clonotype was counted a few times. This sequence joins TRBV29-1 and TRBJ2-5, with D unresolved. V lost 4 bases and J lost 1, with 4 bases in between. The length of the CDR3 is 11 residues. CDR1 and CDR2 from the germline V gene are SQVTM and ANQGSEA. Here the CDR3 reads CSVVSQETQYF. The CDR3 DNA sequence: TGCAGCGTTGTGTCCCAAGAGACCCAGTACTTC.

This clonotype was recorded at least ten times. This chain connects TRBV7-2 to TRBJ1-5; no clear D gene. This CDR3 is 13 amino acids long. Trimming removed 5 bases from V and 0 bases from J, with 5 bases in between. Germline assignment: CDR1 SGHTA and CDR2 FQGNSA. The CDR3 DNA reads as TGTGCCAGCAGCCCGTATAGCAATCAGCCCCAGCATTTT. Its protein product is CASSPYSNQPQHF.

The chain couples TRBV6-6 to TRBJ2-1; 10 nucleotides match TRBD2. Germline V lookup: CDR1 MNHNY, CDR2 SVGAGI (reference sequence). This CDR3 has 16 amino acids. The V and J ends lost 3 bases and 6 bases, in that order; junction bases with no gene match: 8. The CDR3 reads CASSYLRGLASNEQFF. The CDR3 nucleotides read TGTGCCAGCAGTTATCTGAGGGGACTAGCGAGCAATGAGCAGTTCTTC.

The chain is built from TRBV27 and TRBJ1-2, with 12 bases matching TRBD1. CDR3 length: 15 amino acids. The V gene's germline CDR1 is MNHEY and CDR2 SMNVEV (reference sequence). Trimming cost V 3 bases and J 7 bases; bases outside gene matches: 6. CDR3 sequence reads: CASSFFGTGGGGYTF. The CDR3 DNA reads TGTGCCAGCAGTTTTTTTGGGACAGGGGGCGGTGGCTACACCTTC.

V usage is TRBV7-9 and J usage is TRBJ2-5, with 9 positions matching TRBD1. CDR3 length: 14 amino acids. Germline assignment: CDR1 SEHNR and CDR2 FQNEAQ (reference sequence). The V gene end was trimmed by 5 bases and the J gene end by 5 bases; junction bases not matched to a gene: 6. The CDR3 reads CASSAGQGGETQYF. For the CDR3, the DNA is TGTGCCAGCAGCGCGGGACAGGGCGGCGAGACCCAGTACTTC.

The chain carries TRBV7-9 and TRBJ1-1; D perhaps matches TRBD1 (5 bases). CDR3 size: 13 residues. The V end lost 5 bases, the J end lost 1 base, and 8 bases lay between the germline ends. Per germline, CDR1 SEHNR and CDR2 FQNEAQ (reference sequence). CDR3 bases: TGTGCCAGCAGCCCCAGGGAGAACACTGAAGCTTTCTTT. Encoded protein: CASSPRENTEAFF.

This clonotype has only a few counts. V usage is TRBV27 and J usage is TRBJ2-5, with 7 bases aligning to TRBD1. The germline gives CDR1 MNHEY, CDR2 SMNVEV (reference sequence). The CDR3 runs 14 residues. The trim removed 4 bases at V and 4 bases at J, leaving 6 bases unmatched. CDR3: CASSSPTGRETQYF. The CDR3 nucleotides are TGTGCCAGCAGTTCACCGACAGGGAGAGAGACCCAGTACTTC.

This clonotype was seen more than once but under ten times. This chain links TRBV21-1 with TRBJ2-5; TRBD1 was called by the table and not checked on the DNA. TRBV21-1 is recorded as a pseudogene. This CDR3 has 14 amino acids. CDR3 coding DNA: TGTGCCAGCAGCAAAGCAGGGGTCAGATGGACCCAGTACTTC. This encodes CASSKAGVRWTQYF.

This clonotype has more than one count but fewer than ten. CDR3 in DNA: TGTGCCAGCACCCTAAAGCGGGAGCAGTTCTTC. This sequence encodes CASTLKREQFF. This rearrangement joins TRBV7-8 to TRBJ2-1; perhaps TRBD2 as D (5 bases). The CDR3 runs 11 residues. Germline-derived CDR1 and CDR2 are SGHVS and FQNEAQ. V lost 7 bases and J 10 bases, leaving 11 bases between the germline ends. The entire variable domain, with the rest obtained from reference TRBV7-8 and TRBJ2-1, is as follows: GAGVSQSPRYKVAKRGQDVALRCDPISGHVSLFWYQQALGQGPEFLTYFQNEAQLDKSGLPSDRFFAERPEGSVSTLKIQRTQQEDSAVYLCASTLKREQFFGPGTRLTVL.

This clonotype appeared a few times. The chain combines TRBV20-1 with TRBJ1-5; 8 bases match TRBD1. V dropped 4 bases and J dropped 1; count of bases not matched to a gene: 9. This CDR3 has 16 residues. The V gene's germline CDR1 is DFQATT and CDR2 SNEGSKA (reference sequence). The CDR3 DNA is TGCAGTGCTACCCCCCACCAGGGGGCCAGCAATCAGCCCCAGCATTTT. Encoded protein: CSATPHQGASNQPQHF.

The chain uses TRBV14 and TRBJ2-3; weak D call: TRBD1 (5 bases). V lost 1 base and J 4 bases, leaving 15 bases between the germline ends. Looked up from germline, CDR1 is SGHDN and CDR2 is FVKESK. CDR3 length equals 16 residues. CDR3 protein: CASSQVFQGGADTQYF. In DNA, the CDR3 is TGTGCCAGCAGCCAAGTCTTTCAGGGTGGGGCAGATACGCAGTATTTT. Looking up the rest from reference TRBV14 and TRBJ2-3 gives the full variable domain: EAGVTQFPSHSVIEKGQTVTLRCDPISGHDNLYWYRRVMGKEIKFLLHFVKESKQDESGMPNNRFLAERTGGTYSTLKVQPAELEDSGVYFCASSQVFQGGADTQYFGPGTRLTVL.

This clonotype was detected only once. Relative to the germline gene, one junction end is altered; a read error may explain this. V is TRBV6-2 or TRBV6-3 and J is TRBJ2-1; 9 bases fit TRBD2. Looked up from germline, CDR1 is MNHEY and CDR2 is SVGEGT. There are 15 residues in the CDR3. CDR3 residues: CASSYWRGGNNEQFF. The CDR3 nucleotides read TGTGCCAGCAGCTACTGGCGGGGGGGCAACAATGAGCAGTTCTTC.

V is TRBV3-1 and J is TRBJ2-2; D remains ambiguous. This CDR3 has 13 residues. Trimming removed 1 base from V and 2 bases from J, with 2 bases in between. Germline CDR1 and CDR2: LGHDT and YNNKEL (reference sequence). DNA for the CDR3: TGTGCCAGCAGCCAAGTCAACACCGGGGAGCTGTTTTTT. Translated: CASSQVNTGELFF.

The chain couples TRBV18 to TRBJ2-1, with D unresolved. Trimming pared 6 bases from V and 5 bases from J, leaving 11 bases between. The CDR3 spans 13 residues. The germline CDR1 and CDR2 sequences are KGHSH and LQKENI. For the CDR3, the DNA is TGTGCCAGCTCCCTTTACTATGACAATGAGCAGTTCTTC. It specifies CASSLYYDNEQFF.

This clonotype has only a few counts. The chain recombines TRBV6-6 with TRBJ2-1; D may be TRBD1 (5 bases). The CDR3 has 16 residues. Trimming cost V 0 bases and J 7 bases, with 16 bases left between them. The germline V gene encodes CDR1 MNHNY and CDR2 SVGAGI (reference sequence). This CDR3 is CASSYSTAGLWNEQFF. In DNA form, the CDR3 reads TGTGCCAGCAGTTACTCGACTGCAGGGCTATGGAATGAGCAGTTCTTC.